This T cell receptor (beta chain) was obtained from a study of cytomegalovirus exposure and HLA in healthy donors (dated by TCRdb to the late 2010s). Background for the entire study: The 650 to 800 repertoires of the first cohort and the roughly 120 validation repertoires were produced on the same platform, according to a later analysis. The study aimed to test whether signatures of past pathogen exposure could be identified by cataloging public T cell receptors. Besides the first cohort of roughly 660 subjects, a separate validation cohort made up of over 100 different subjects was used. To predict cytomegalovirus infection status, the study combined high-throughput TCR immunosequencing, statistical association of individual TCRs with disease status, and machine learning.

Donors formed part of the validation cohort, which comprised fewer than 150 subjects and was distinct from the first cohort of 550 to 850 subjects. What the work shows at the level of the full study, not this receptor alone: Cytomegalovirus status was reported to be diagnosed by the classifier with high specificity and sensitivity in both the original and validation cohorts. All 110 or so repertoires were used to score co-occurrence in the validation cohort in a later analysis, because that analysis had no HLA typing for the cohort. The study gave a list of 150 to 200 TCR beta chains associated with cytomegalovirus. A few of the identified cytomegalovirus-associated TCR beta chains were confirmed in vitro to be specific for cytomegalovirus antigens. While some public TCRs were present in many individuals, most TCR sequences turned up only very rarely across donors. The authors suggested that the approach could potentially be extended to other disease states and immunological phenotypes. In a later analysis, TCRs clustered in the first cohort were found to also tend to co-occur in the roughly 120 validation repertoires, with 85% to 95% of cluster scores above 0.

Reading the germline V gene (reference sequence) gives CDR1 MNHEY and CDR2 SMNVEV. V has 2 bases trimmed and J has 9 bases trimmed; junction bases matching no gene number 6. Counted from cysteine to phenylalanine, this CDR3 has 14 amino acids. Kept here is only the CDR3 DNA, which spans 42 bases and is read in frame from base 1. Library construction relied on the immunoSEQ multiplex PCR assay. The authors' analysis ran thus. A statistical classification framework was built for diagnosing cytomegalovirus status from the catalog of TCR beta chain sequences. TCRdb retrieved this table from immuneACCESS and kept in-frame rearrangements only. Not all clones are present; in checked studies, unresolved V genes account for under half, and no reason is known for the remainder. D and trimming were read from the DNA, whereas the V and J calls and clone size are those reported in that table. For this sample there are roughly 330,000 clones; roughly nine tenths appear just once. The ten largest clones capture over 1% of the sample.

Details on this clone: There is no known antigen for this receptor. Base qualities are not at hand, and no much larger clone is one base apart.

The sequence derives from a woman in her twenties or thirties in good health and CMV-seropositive. The sample consisted of PBMCs. The receptor chain draws on TRBV27 and TRBJ2-1; 8 nucleotides in the junction match TRBD2. The CDR3 protein: CASSLAGGDGEQFF. The bases read TGTGCCAGCAGTTTAGCGGGAGGTGACGGTGAGCAGTTCTTC.